This T cell receptor beta chain was profiled in a study of blood T cell repertoires in COVID-19. Across the study: Researchers got acute and convalescent COVID-19 samples from the United States, Italy and Spain. T cells, B-cell-depleted T cells, or PBMCs provided the cDNA or gDNA that served as material.

This CDR3 is built from 16 residues. The V gene's germline CDR1 is MNHNY and CDR2 SVGAGI (reference sequence). V shed 5 bases and J 3 bases; nucleotides not matched to a gene: 9. Authors' analysis steps: Reference gene primer amplification gave nucleated cell count estimates. TCRdb's table, derived via immunoSEQ multiplex PCR, lists solely in-frame clones and lacks some. That table is the source of V, J and clone size, and D and trimming were worked out from the DNA. In the table there are 35,000 or so clones, around nine tenths of which are singletons. This chain uses TRBV6-6 with TRBJ1-5; 8 bases align to TRBD1. The receptor comes from a man in his sixties or seventies with acute or convalescent COVID-19. The sequenced material came from peripheral blood. The DNA for the CDR3 is TGTGCCAGCAGTCCACCTGGACAGGGATTCAATCAGCCCCAGCATTTT. It is translated as CASSPPGQGFNQPQHF.